One sample yielded the 4 T cell receptor beta chains listed below, sequenced in a study of human T cells and chemical hapten exposure. TCRdb reprocessed the RACE reads via MiXCR and lists one record per CDR3 protein. This table holds 250,000 or so distinct CDR3 sequences, around 7.3% found once. The time point is: pre-sensitization, week 0. Described treatment: therapeutic diphenylcyclopropenone sensitization with weekly scalp DPC. Sequencing used whole blood, obtained in connection with sensitization to the hapten diphenylcyclopropenone (DPC). The receptors stem from a man between 18 and 35 years old with alopecia areata. Some clones in this sample may be carry-over from other donors' samples.

CDR3 DNA sequence: TGTGCCAGCAGTGCCGTGGCAGGCGGAGCACCCCTCCACTTT. Its protein is CASSAVAGGAPLHF. The V and J genes are TRBV6-2 or TRBV6-3 and TRBJ1-6; D is unclear. Germline V gene sequence: CDR1 MNHEY, CDR2 SVGEGT. The germline V and J ends were trimmed by 5 bases and 11 bases, with 16 bases remaining between them. The CDR3 consists of 14 residues.

This clonotype was observed a handful of times. The chain carries TRBV4-3 and TRBJ1-1, with TRBD1 identical over 8 bases. Trimming took 4 bases from V and 6 from J; bases not matched to a gene: 10. The length of the CDR3 is 15 residues. Germline CDR1 LGHNA, CDR2 YSLEER. This CDR3 reads CASSRGGQDVAEAFF. CDR3 DNA: TGCGCCAGCAGCCGAGGGGGACAGGACGTGGCTGAAGCTTTCTTT.

This clonotype has just a few counts. The J gene is TRBJ1-6, the V gene TRBV7-2; D gene uncertain. Germline CDR1 and CDR2: SGHTA and FQGNSA. Deletions cut 3 bases from V and 7 bases from J, with 10 bases between. This CDR3 has 14 amino acids. Here the CDR3 DNA reads TGTGCCAGCAGCTTTTCGCAAGGAAATTCACCCCTCCACTTT. Translating gives CASSFSQGNSPLHF.

The table lists this clonotype with many counts. The chain carries TRBV12-3 or TRBV12-4 and TRBJ2-3, with D perhaps TRBD2 (6 bases). The CDR3 sequence is 15 residues long. Trimming pared 2 bases from V and 1 base from J, leaving 10 bases between. The CDR3 is CASSLLASGTDTQYF. The CDR3 nucleotides are TGTGCCAGCAGTTTATTGGCTAGCGGCACAGATACGCAGTATTTT.